The 15 T cell receptor beta chains reported below all come from one sample, sequenced in a study of early T cells in non-severe SARS-CoV-2 infection. TCRdb analysed the 5' RACE reads with MiXCR anew, one entry per CDR3 protein. Among about 100,000 distinct CDR3 sequences listed, less than 15% were seen once. Source material: whole blood. These receptor sequences come from an adult who was a healthcare worker with PCR-confirmed SARS-CoV-2 infection or an uninfected control (not recorded which).

This clonotype was found many times. V usage is TRBV28 and J usage is TRBJ1-6; D is undetermined. V was trimmed by 4 bases and J by 8 bases, leaving 6 bases between them. Germline V gene data show CDR1 as MDHEN and CDR2 as SYDVKM. The CDR3 has 12 amino acids. The CDR3 bases are TGTGCCAGCAGTTCCTCAGATTCACCCCTCCACTTT. Translating it yields CASSSSDSPLHF.

This clonotype has at least ten counts. CDR3 amino acids: CSGFRTGNGYTF. CDR3 in DNA: TGCAGTGGTTTTCGGACAGGGAATGGCTACACCTTC. The chain has TRBV20-1 and TRBJ1-2, with 8 bases identical to TRBD1. Trimming took 7 bases from V and 6 from J; bases not matched to a gene: 7. The CDR3 consists of 12 residues. Germline CDR1 and CDR2: DFQATT and SNEGSKA (reference sequence).

This clonotype was seen ten or more times. V is TRBV4-2 and J is TRBJ2-1; 10 nucleotides agree with TRBD2. The CDR3 sequence is 15 residues long. V lost 4 bases to trimming and J lost 7 bases; unmatched junction nucleotides: 7. Germline V gene sequence: CDR1 LGHNA, CDR2 YNFKEQ. CDR3 in amino acids: CASSRKRGGPNEQFF. CDR3 DNA: TGTGCCAGCAGCCGAAAGCGGGGGGGCCCGAATGAGCAGTTCTTC.

The V call is TRBV20-1, the J call TRBJ2-3; the D is unclear. Germline assignment: CDR1 DFQATT and CDR2 SNEGSKA (reference sequence). CDR3 length: 11 amino acids. The germline V and J ends were trimmed by 3 bases and 5 bases, with 6 bases remaining between them. CDR3 residues: CSARSVDTQYF. DNA for the CDR3: TGCAGTGCTAGGTCCGTAGATACGCAGTATTTT.

This clonotype was observed a few times. The J gene is TRBJ2-3, the V gene TRBV19, with TRBD2 as a possible D gene (5 bases). CDR3 length equals 15 residues. Trimming left V 3 bases short and J 1 base short, with 11 bases between. Germline values: CDR1 LNHDA, CDR2 SQIVND (reference sequence). The DNA for the CDR3 is TGTGCCAGTAGTATTTCCCCAGCGGGCACAGATACGCAGTATTTT. Protein sequence: CASSISPAGTDTQYF.

This clonotype turned up a few times. The chain has TRBV7-6 and TRBJ2-1, with D maybe TRBD2 (7 bases). The germline CDR1 and CDR2 sequences are SGHVS and FNYEAQ. This CDR3 is built from 19 residues. Trimming removed 5 bases at V and 0 bases at J, with 23 bases between. CDR3 sequence reads: CASSQSLRGGRPSYNEQFF. CDR3 sequence (DNA): TGTGCCAGCAGCCAAAGTTTGAGGGGGGGGAGACCCTCCTACAATGAGCAGTTCTTC.

This clonotype was recorded many times. This rearrangement joins TRBV18 to TRBJ2-5, with D perhaps being TRBD1 or TRBD2 (5 bases each). V lost 3 bases and J 3 bases, leaving 8 bases between the germline ends. CDR3 length equals 13 residues. Germline CDR1 KGHSH, CDR2 LQKENI. The CDR3 DNA sequence: TGTGCCAGCTCACCCGGGGCAAAAGAGACCCAGTACTTC. Translation: CASSPGAKETQYF.

The chain employs TRBV7-2 and TRBJ2-2, with a possible D match to TRBD1 (6 bases). The CDR3 sequence is 15 residues long. Trimming removed 6 bases at V and 0 bases at J, with 11 bases between. The germline V gene encodes CDR1 SGHTA and CDR2 FQGNSA. DNA for the CDR3: TGTGCCAGCAGGGCCGGGACAACGAACACCGGGGAGCTGTTTTTT. This codes for CASRAGTTNTGELFF.

This clonotype was seen a single time. The CDR3 spells CASSLPASGVSTDTQYF. Here the CDR3 DNA reads TGTGCCAGCAGTTTACCCGCTAGCGGGGTAAGCACAGATACGCAGTATTTT. The chain employs TRBV28 and TRBJ2-3, with 9 bases lining up with TRBD2. Trimming at V came to 2 bases and at J to 0 bases, leaving 6 bases not matched to a gene. Germline assignment: CDR1 MDHEN and CDR2 SYDVKM. There are 17 residues in the CDR3.

The CDR3 DNA sequence: TGTGCCAGCAGTTTTTTCCAAGGCACAGATACGCAGTATTTT. As protein: CASSFFQGTDTQYF. V is TRBV28 and J is TRBJ2-3; no clear D. V lost 3 bases to trimming and J lost 1 base, with 8 bases between them. The CDR3 extends over 14 amino acids. Germline V lookup: CDR1 MDHEN, CDR2 SYDVKM. Based on the CDR3 plus reference TRBV28 and TRBJ2-3, the full variable domain is DVKVTQSSRYLVKRTGEKVFLECVQDMDHENMFWYRQDPGLGLRLIYFSYDVKMKEKGDIPEGYSVSREKKERFSLILESASTNQTSMYLCASSFFQGTDTQYFGPGTRLTVL.

The rearrangement uses TRBV4-1 and TRBJ1-5, with D perhaps matching TRBD1 (6 bases). This CDR3 is 14 amino acids long. V lost 5 bases, J lost 6 bases, and 14 bases lay in between. Per germline, CDR1 MGHRA and CDR2 YSYEKL. Here the CDR3 reads CASSSLGAGQPQHF. The CDR3, as DNA: TGCGCCAGCAGCTCGTTGGGGGCTGGTCAGCCCCAGCATTTT.

This clonotype was picked up many times. The V call is TRBV7-9, the J call TRBJ2-5, with D perhaps being TRBD1 or TRBD2 (5 bases each). CDR1 is SEHNR and CDR2 is FQNEAQ in the germline V gene (reference sequence). Trimming cost V 3 bases and J 2 bases, with 10 bases left between them. The CDR3 is 14 amino acids. Here the CDR3 reads CASSFGTTQETQYF. The CDR3 bases are TGTGCCAGCAGCTTTGGGACCACACAAGAGACCCAGTACTTC.

This clonotype came up a few times. The V and J genes are TRBV7-2 and TRBJ1-6; weak D call: TRBD1 (6 bases). Germline V gene lookup returns CDR1 SGHTA and CDR2 FQGNSA. The CDR3 consists of 15 residues. Trimming pared 4 bases from V and 7 bases from J, leaving 14 bases between. Here the CDR3 DNA reads TGTGCCAGCAGCTCGACCACAGGGTGGAATTCACCCCTCCACTTT. It codes for CASSSTTGWNSPLHF.

This clonotype was seen more than once but under ten times. The gene calls are TRBV7-2 and TRBJ2-7; TRBD1 matches 7 bases. CDR3 length: 15 amino acids. V shed 6 bases, J shed 3 bases, and the junction held 11 bases outside the gene matches. Germline CDR1 reads SGHTA; CDR2 reads FQGNSA. The CDR3 DNA sequence: TGTGCCAGCAGTGTCGGGCCAACAGGGGACTACGAGCAGTACTTC. Translated, it gives CASSVGPTGDYEQYF.

In this sample, this clonotype turned up a few times. The chain links TRBV12-5 to TRBJ2-7, with D possibly matching TRBD1 (6 bases). Trimming left V 6 bases short and J 2 bases short, with 14 bases between. This CDR3 contains 14 residues. Germline loops: CDR1 LGHNT, CDR2 FRNRAP. The DNA of the CDR3 is TGTGCTAGTGGACCCGAGGGGGTCCCCTACGAGCAGTACTTC. Amino acids: CASGPEGVPYEQYF.